This passage covers 8 T cell receptor beta chains from one sample sequenced in a study of immune heterogeneity within non-small cell lung tumors. TCR beta CDR3 regions came from multiplex PCR with 32 forward V and 13 reverse J primers. TCRdb called the multiplex PCR reads again in MiXCR, with one record for every CDR3 protein. The sample records roughly 13,000 distinct CDR3 sequences, around a fifth being singletons. The template for each sample was 600 to 650 ng of genomic DNA, which had been extracted from bulk tumor tissue. Surgeons took several biopsies per primary tumor, spaced far apart, during surgery. Enrolled patients presented with newly diagnosed, previously untreated non-small cell lung cancer and underwent curative surgery. Material for sequencing was lung tumor tissue. The receptor source for this set is a man aged 60-69 years with non-small cell lung cancer.

This clonotype was seen more than once but under ten times. The J gene is TRBJ1-5, the V gene TRBV20-1; 10 bases fit TRBD1. Germline V gene lookup returns CDR1 DFQATT and CDR2 SNEGSKA (reference sequence). This CDR3 spans 14 amino acids. V dropped 5 bases and J dropped 4; count of bases not matched to a gene: 5. CDR3 nucleotide sequence: TGCAGTGCTTTCGGACAGGGGGTTAATCAGCCCCAGCATTTT. This encodes CSAFGQGVNQPQHF.

This clonotype is medium-sized (0.01 to 0.1%) in the sample. This rearrangement joins TRBV5-1 to TRBJ2-1; 14 positions match TRBD2. J was trimmed by 6 bases and V by 2 bases; bases with no gene match: 7. Germline V lookup: CDR1 SGHRS, CDR2 YFSETQ. The CDR3 runs 17 residues. The CDR3: CASSFSAGTSGSNEQFF. Here the CDR3 DNA reads TGCGCCAGCAGCTTCTCCGCAGGGACTAGCGGGAGCAATGAGCAGTTCTTC.

In its sample, this clonotype was seen many times. This CDR3 reads CSARDGRGPHTEAFF. For the CDR3, the DNA is TGCAGTGCTAGAGATGGGCGGGGGCCGCACACTGAAGCTTTCTTT. The rearrangement links TRBV20-1 to TRBJ1-1, with D perhaps TRBD1 (6 bases). The CDR3 has 15 residues. CDR1 and CDR2 (germline): DFQATT, SNEGSKA (reference sequence). Deletions cut 0 bases from V and 3 bases from J, with 14 bases between.

This clonotype is medium-sized. V gene TRBV6-6 combines with J gene TRBJ1-5; D is uncertain. CDR3 length: 14 residues. V shed 2 bases and J shed 7 bases, with 12 bases lying between them. Germline loops: CDR1 MNHNY, CDR2 SVGAGI (reference sequence). CDR3 DNA: TGTGCCAGCAGTTACGGTCGGACGTCCCAGCCCCAGCATTTT. Translating it yields CASSYGRTSQPQHF.

The V and J genes are TRBV20-1 and TRBJ1-5; 7 positions match TRBD1. The germline gives CDR1 DFQATT, CDR2 SNEGSKA (reference sequence). CDR3 length equals 13 residues. V dropped 2 bases and J dropped 5; count of bases not matched to a gene: 3. CDR3 DNA sequence: TGCAGTGCTAGAAAAGGGACAGATCAGCCCCAGCATTTT. This translates into CSARKGTDQPQHF.

This clonotype showed up many times. This rearrangement joins TRBV19 to TRBJ2-7, with 7 bases that match TRBD1. CDR1 is LNHDA and CDR2 is SQIVND in the germline V gene (reference sequence). The V gene end was trimmed by 4 bases and the J gene end by 4 bases; junction bases not matched to a gene: 4. The CDR3 sequence is 13 residues long. CDR3 coding DNA: TGTGCCAGTAGTACCCCGGGACAGTACGAGCAGTACTTC. This gives the protein CASSTPGQYEQYF.

As regards this clonotype: A much larger clonotype is one base distant, so this may be a read error. J is TRBJ1-5 and V is TRBV30; weak D call: TRBD1 (5 bases). The CDR3 is 13 amino acids. Germline assignment: CDR1 GTSNPN and CDR2 SVGIG (reference sequence). Trimming shortened V by 0 bases and J by 7 bases, and 10 bases separated the two germline ends. CDR3 in DNA: TGTGCCTGGAGTGTATCTGGGACCCAGCCCCAGCATTTT. This codes for CAWSVSGTQPQHF.

Worth noting for this clonotype: Germline is not matched at one junction end, which may reflect a read error. V usage is TRBV9 and J usage is TRBJ2-3; tentatively, D is TRBD1 (5 bases). CDR3 length equals 16 residues. The germline V gene encodes CDR1 SGDLS and CDR2 YYNGEE. In DNA form, the CDR3 reads TGTTCCAGCAGCGTAGCCGACGGACATTACACAGATACGCAGTATTTT. Translating gives CSSSVADGHYTDTQYF.